Listed here is a single T cell receptor (beta chain). This clonotype has just a few counts. Its antigen is unknown. Base qualities are not at hand, and no much larger clone is one base apart. Library prep was done by PCR. Reads for this sample came from an Illumina HiSeq 2500. TCR library preparation used molecular barcoding, with unique molecular identifiers applied to normalize quantification of the TCRbeta repertoire. Starting from the raw public reads, TCRdb applied fastp trimming at Q25, assembled clones with MiXCR and retained in-frame beta chains. Rows merge per CDR3 protein into single entries with the most common DNA and genes. The sample table shows 450,000 to 600,000 distinct CDR3 sequences, and approximately 12% are seen once. The ten largest clones represent about 2% of the sample. The treatment or condition label, read with the paper, signifies: allogeneic hematopoietic cell transplantation with graft depleted of TCRalphabeta T cells and CD19 B cells. Transplant recipients were children who received TCRalphabeta/CD19-depleted allogeneic hematopoietic cell grafts.

The entry originates in a study of T-cell reconstitution after alpha-beta-depleted transplantation in children listed by TCRdb under 2016. The study in broad terms: T-cell immune reconstitution after TCRalphabeta/CD19-depleted allogeneic hematopoietic cell transplantation in children was quantitatively tracked in the study by means of TCR repertoire profiling.

Including cysteine and phenylalanine, the CDR3 has 17 amino acids. Just CDR3 DNA is preserved here, 51 bases in frame from base 1. V is reduced by 5 bases and J by 4 bases, leaving a spacing of 21 bases between them. The germline V gene (reference sequence) specifies LNHDA as CDR1 and SQIVND as CDR2. General conclusions and limits of the study: About two months after transplant, the apparently early recovery of alphabetaT-cell counts reportedly depended on just several hundred clones that had expanded rapidly and came from non-depleted graft cells. In some patients, the high TCRbeta diversity seen at day 60 was put down to recipient T cells and intrathymic progenitors that had survived conditioning. Hyperexpanded clone frequencies declined over subsequent months; after one year, T-cell counts and TCRbeta diversity were mostly attributed to newly produced T cells.

The material was PBMCs, mostly from graft donor cells, obtained 360 days after TCRalphabeta/CD19-depleted stem cell transplant. This sequence uses TRBV19 and TRBJ2-1, and perhaps TRBD1 as D gene, on 6 matching bases. The receptor was isolated from a male patient younger than 18 who had a stem cell transplant for acute myeloid leukemia, so the T cells may come from the graft donor. The CDR3 protein: CASSPRAGVIQYNEQFF. The DNA sequence is TGTGCCAGTAGTCCCCGGGCAGGGGTAATACAATACAATGAGCAGTTCTTC.